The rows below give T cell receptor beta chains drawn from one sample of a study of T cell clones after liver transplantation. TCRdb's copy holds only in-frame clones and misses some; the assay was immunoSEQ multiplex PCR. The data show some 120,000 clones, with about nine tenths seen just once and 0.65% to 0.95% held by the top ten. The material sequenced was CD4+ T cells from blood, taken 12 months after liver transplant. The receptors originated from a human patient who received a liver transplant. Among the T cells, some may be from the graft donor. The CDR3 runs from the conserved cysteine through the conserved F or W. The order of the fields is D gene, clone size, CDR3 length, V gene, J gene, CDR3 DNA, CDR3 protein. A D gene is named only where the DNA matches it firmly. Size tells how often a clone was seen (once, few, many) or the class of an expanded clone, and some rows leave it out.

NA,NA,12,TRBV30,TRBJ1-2,TGTGCCTGGAGTAGAGCTAACTATGGCTACACCTTC,CAWSRANYGYTF
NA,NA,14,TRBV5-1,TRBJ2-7,TGCGCCAGCAGCCTAATACAGGGAGATAGCGAGCAGTACTTC,CASSLIQGDSEQYF
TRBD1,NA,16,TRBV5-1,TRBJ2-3,TGCGCCAGCAGCCTTTACCAGATACAGGGGGCAAATACGCAGTATTTT,CASSLYQIQGANTQYF
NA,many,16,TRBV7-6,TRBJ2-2,TGTGCCAGCAGCATGGAGGCACCTACGAACACCGGGGAGCTGTTTTTT,CASSMEAPTNTGELFF
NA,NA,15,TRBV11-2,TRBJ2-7,TGTGCCAGCAGCCCCTCGAGATGGGGGTCCTACGAGCAGTACTTC,CASSPSRWGSYEQYF
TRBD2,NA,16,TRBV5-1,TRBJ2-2,TGCGCCAGCAGCTTACTAGCGGGAGCGAACACCGGGGAGCTGTTTTTT,CASSLLAGANTGELFF
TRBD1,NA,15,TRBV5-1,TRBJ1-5,TGCGCCAGCAGCTTGGCGGGACAGAGCAATCAGCCCCAGCATTTT,CASSLAGQSNQPQHF
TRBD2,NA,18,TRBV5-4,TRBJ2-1,TGTGCCAGCAGCGGAGGCCCGGGGACTAGCGGGTCCTACAATGAGCAGTTCTTC,CASSGGPGTSGSYNEQFF
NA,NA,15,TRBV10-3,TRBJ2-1,TGTGCCATCAGTGAAGGTTCGCGGGAACTAAATGAGCAGTTCTTC,CAISEGSRELNEQFF
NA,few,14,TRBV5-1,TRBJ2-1,TGCGCCAGCAGCCGTTGGACACAGAACAATGAGCAGTTCTTC,CASSRWTQNNEQFF
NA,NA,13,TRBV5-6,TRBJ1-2,TGTGCCAGCAGCCTAAGTGGGGGTCTGGGCTACACCTTC,CASSLSGGLGYTF
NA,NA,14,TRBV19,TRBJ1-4,TGTGCCAGTAGTCCGCGGCCGTTGCGCGAAAAACTGTTTTTT,CASSPRPLREKLFF
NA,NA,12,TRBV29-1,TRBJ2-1,TGCAGCGTTGTGAGGGAGTTGGATGAGCAGTTCTTC,CSVVRELDEQFF
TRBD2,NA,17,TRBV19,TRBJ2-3,TGTGCCAGTAGTGACCTCGGGGGGGCTCTGGTTACAGATACGCAGTATTTT,CASSDLGGALVTDTQYF